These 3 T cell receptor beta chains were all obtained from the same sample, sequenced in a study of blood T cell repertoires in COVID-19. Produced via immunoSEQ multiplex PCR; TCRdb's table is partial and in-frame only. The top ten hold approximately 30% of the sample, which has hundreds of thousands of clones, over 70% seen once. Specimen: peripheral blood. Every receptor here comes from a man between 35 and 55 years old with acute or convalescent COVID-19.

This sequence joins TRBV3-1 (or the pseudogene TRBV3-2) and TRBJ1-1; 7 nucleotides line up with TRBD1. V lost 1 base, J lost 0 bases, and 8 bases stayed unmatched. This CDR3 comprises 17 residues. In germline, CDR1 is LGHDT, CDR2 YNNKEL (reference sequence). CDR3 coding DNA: TGTGCCAGCAGCCAAGGGACAGGAGGGAATGTGAACACTGAAGCTTTCTTT. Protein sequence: CASSQGTGGNVNTEAFF.

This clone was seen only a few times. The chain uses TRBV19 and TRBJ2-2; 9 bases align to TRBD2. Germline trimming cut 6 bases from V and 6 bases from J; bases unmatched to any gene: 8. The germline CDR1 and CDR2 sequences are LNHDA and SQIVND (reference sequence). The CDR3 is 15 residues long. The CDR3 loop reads CASSSSGSDSGELFF. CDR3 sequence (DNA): TGTGCCAGTAGCAGTAGCGGGAGTGATTCCGGGGAGCTGTTTTTT.

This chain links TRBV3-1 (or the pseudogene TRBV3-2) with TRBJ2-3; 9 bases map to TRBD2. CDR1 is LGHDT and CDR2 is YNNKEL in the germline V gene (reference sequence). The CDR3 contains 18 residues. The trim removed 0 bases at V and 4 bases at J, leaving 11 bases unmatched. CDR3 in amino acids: CASSQDLGVAGDPDTQYF. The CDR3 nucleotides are TGTGCCAGCAGCCAAGATCTCGGGGTAGCGGGAGATCCAGATACGCAGTATTTT.